This T cell receptor beta chain was profiled in a study of T-cell reconstitution after alpha-beta-depleted transplantation in children. Unique molecular identifiers were used in preparing the TCRbeta library. TCRdb ran MiXCR on the PCR reads and lists one entry per CDR3 protein. The sample contains more than 250,000 distinct CDR3 sequences, approximately 9.6% of which appear only once. This clonotype showed up many times. Germline V gene data show CDR1 as SGHDT and CDR2 as YYEEEE. CDR3 length: 13 amino acids. Deletions cut 2 bases from V and 4 bases from J, with 9 bases between. The material sequenced was PBMCs from the stem cell graft donor, taken from the stem cell graft. This rearrangement joins TRBV5-6 to TRBJ1-1, with D maybe TRBD1 (5 bases). The receptor's source is a human donor who donated a stem cell graft to a child with SCID. CDR3 coding DNA: TGTGCCAGCAGCTTACGCAGGGCCACTGAAGCTTTCTTT. This codes for CASSLRRATEAFF. Full variable domain (missing parts from reference TRBV5-6 and TRBJ1-1): DAGVTQSPTHLIKTRGQQVTLRCSPKSGHDTVSWYQQALGQGPQFIFQYYEEEERQRGNFPDRFSGHQFPNYSSELNVNALLLGDSALYLCASSLRRATEAFFGQGTRLTVV.